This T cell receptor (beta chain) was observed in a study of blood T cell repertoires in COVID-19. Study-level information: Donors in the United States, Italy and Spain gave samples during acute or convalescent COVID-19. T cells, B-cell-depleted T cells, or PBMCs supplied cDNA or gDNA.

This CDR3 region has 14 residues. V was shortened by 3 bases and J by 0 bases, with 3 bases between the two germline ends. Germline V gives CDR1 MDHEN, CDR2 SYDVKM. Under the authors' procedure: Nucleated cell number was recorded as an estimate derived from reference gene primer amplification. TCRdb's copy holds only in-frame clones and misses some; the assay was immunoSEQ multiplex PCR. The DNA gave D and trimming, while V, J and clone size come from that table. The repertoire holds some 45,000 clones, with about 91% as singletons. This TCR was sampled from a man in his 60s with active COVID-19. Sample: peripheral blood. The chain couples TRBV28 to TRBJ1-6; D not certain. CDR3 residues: CASSFSSYNSPLHF. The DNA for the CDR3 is TGTGCCAGCAGTTTTAGCTCCTATAATTCACCCCTCCACTTT.